This T cell receptor (beta chain) is drawn from a study of identical twins. The CDR3 runs to 15 residues. V dropped 5 bases and J dropped 3; count of bases not matched to a gene: 8. CDR1 and CDR2 (germline): MNHNS, SASEGT. General study findings and limits: Twin-shared out-of-frame alpha sequences were enriched for low generation probability.

Of note for this clonotype: Its cognate antigen is unknown.

A universal primer site arose from template switching, and cDNA bore unique molecular identifiers. One entry per CDR3 protein, called by TCRdb with MiXCR from the 5' RACE reads. The sample has roughly 500,000 distinct CDR3 sequences; 22% are singletons. The sample also formed part of further work on T cells expressing NK-cell markers. Per that study: Whether expanded NKG2C+ T cell clones were HCMV specific stayed uncertain.

This clonotype was sampled from a woman under 30 in good health. This chain links TRBV6-1 with TRBJ2-7; 9 bases align to TRBD1. Sequencing was performed on CD4+ T cells sorted from blood. CDR3 bases: TGTGCCAGCAGTACGACCGGGACAGGGCTCTACGAGCAGTACTTC. Translating gives CASSTTGTGLYEQYF.